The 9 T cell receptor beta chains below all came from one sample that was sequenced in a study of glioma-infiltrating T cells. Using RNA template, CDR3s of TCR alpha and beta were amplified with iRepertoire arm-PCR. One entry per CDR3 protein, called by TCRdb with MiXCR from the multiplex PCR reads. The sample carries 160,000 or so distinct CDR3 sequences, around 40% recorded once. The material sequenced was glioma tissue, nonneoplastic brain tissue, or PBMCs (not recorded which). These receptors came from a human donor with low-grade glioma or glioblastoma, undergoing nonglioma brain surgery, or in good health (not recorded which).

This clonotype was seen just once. In DNA form, the CDR3 reads TGTGCCAGCAGCTTGTCGGTCGGCTCCTACAATGAGCAGTTCTTC. It specifies CASSLSVGSYNEQFF. The chain is built from TRBV5-4 and TRBJ2-1; D remains unclear. Trimming stripped 1 base from V and 0 bases from J, with 8 bases between. Germline V gene lookup returns CDR1 SGHNT and CDR2 YYREEE (reference sequence). CDR3 length: 15 amino acids.

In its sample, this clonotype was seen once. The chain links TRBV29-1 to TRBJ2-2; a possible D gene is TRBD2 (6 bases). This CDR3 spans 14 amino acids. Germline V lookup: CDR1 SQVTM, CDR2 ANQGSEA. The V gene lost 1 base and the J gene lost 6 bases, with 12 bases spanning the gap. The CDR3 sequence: CSVEGQRASGELFF. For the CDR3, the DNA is TGCAGCGTTGAAGGGCAGCGGGCGTCCGGGGAGCTGTTTTTT.

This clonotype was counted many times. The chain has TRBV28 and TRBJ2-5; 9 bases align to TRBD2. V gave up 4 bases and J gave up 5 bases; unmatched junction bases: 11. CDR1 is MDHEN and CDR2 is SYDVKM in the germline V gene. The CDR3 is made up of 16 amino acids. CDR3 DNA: TGTGCCAGCAGTTACAATAAGCGGGAGGAGGCTGAGACCCAGTACTTC. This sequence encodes CASSYNKREEAETQYF.

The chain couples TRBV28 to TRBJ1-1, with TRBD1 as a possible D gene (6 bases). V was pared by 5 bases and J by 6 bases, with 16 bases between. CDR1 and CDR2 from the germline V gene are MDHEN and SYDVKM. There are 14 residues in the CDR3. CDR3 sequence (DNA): TGTGCCAGCAGTCCAGACAGGTTATTAGCTGAAGCTTTCTTT. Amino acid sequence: CASSPDRLLAEAFF.

CDR3 region: CASSSTGCITDTQYF. The CDR3 DNA sequence: TGTGCCAGCAGTTCCACAGGGTGCATCACAGATACGCAGTATTTT. V is TRBV7-2 and J is TRBJ2-3; a weak D match, TRBD1 (6 bases). The germline gives CDR1 SGHTA, CDR2 FQGNSA. CDR3 length: 15 residues. Trimming pared 6 bases from V and 2 bases from J, leaving 15 bases between.

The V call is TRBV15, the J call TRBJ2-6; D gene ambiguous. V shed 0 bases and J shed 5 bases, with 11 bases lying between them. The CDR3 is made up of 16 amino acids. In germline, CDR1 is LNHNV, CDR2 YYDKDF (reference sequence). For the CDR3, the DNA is TGTGCCACCAGCAGAGATTTATGGGCCTGGGCCAACGTCCTGACTTTC. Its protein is CATSRDLWAWANVLTF.

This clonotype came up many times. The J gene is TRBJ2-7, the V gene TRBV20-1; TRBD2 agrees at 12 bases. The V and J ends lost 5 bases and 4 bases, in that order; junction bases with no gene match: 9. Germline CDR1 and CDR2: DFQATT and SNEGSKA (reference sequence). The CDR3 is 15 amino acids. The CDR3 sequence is CSAVPGLAGLYEQYF. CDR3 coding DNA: TGCAGTGCTGTCCCCGGACTAGCGGGATTGTACGAGCAGTACTTC.

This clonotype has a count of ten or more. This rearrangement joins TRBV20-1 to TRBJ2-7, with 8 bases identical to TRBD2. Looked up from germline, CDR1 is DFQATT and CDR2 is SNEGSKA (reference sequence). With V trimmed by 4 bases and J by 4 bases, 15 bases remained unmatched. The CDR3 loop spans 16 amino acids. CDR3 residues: CSAKRGAGASEYEQYF. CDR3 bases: TGCAGTGCTAAACGTGGAGCGGGGGCCTCTGAGTACGAGCAGTACTTC.

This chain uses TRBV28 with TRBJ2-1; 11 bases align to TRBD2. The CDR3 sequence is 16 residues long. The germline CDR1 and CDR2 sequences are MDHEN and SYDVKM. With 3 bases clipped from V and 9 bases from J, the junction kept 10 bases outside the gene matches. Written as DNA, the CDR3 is TGTGCCAGCAGTTTCCCCAGACTAGCGGGACGGGGTGAGCAGTTCTTC. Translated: CASSFPRLAGRGEQFF.